This T cell receptor beta chain was profiled in a study of tumor-infiltrating lymphocytes in localized non-small cell lung cancer. Study-wide results and limits: Technical variation could not be separated from intratumor heterogeneity here. Available tissue quantity limited TCR sequencing to a patient subset. Higher tumor T cell infiltration than in uninvolved lung was supported by TCRbeta sequencing.

J lost 10 bases, V lost 1 base, and 6 bases had no gene match. CDR1 and CDR2 (germline): SGHTA, FQGNSA. The CDR3 has 13 amino acids. Profiled with immunoSEQ multiplex PCR; TCRdb holds only in-frame clones, not every one. The sample yields 9,200 or so clones, approximately 84% seen once. Remarks on this clone: Antigen specificity is unknown.

Sample: uninvolved lung tissue not adjacent to the tumor. The chain employs TRBV7-2 and TRBJ1-1, with TRBD1 matching 7 bases. The sequence came from a human donor with non-small cell lung cancer. This CDR3 is CASSLGDRVGAFF. The CDR3 DNA reads as TGTGCCAGCAGCTTAGGTGACAGGGTCGGAGCTTTCTTT.